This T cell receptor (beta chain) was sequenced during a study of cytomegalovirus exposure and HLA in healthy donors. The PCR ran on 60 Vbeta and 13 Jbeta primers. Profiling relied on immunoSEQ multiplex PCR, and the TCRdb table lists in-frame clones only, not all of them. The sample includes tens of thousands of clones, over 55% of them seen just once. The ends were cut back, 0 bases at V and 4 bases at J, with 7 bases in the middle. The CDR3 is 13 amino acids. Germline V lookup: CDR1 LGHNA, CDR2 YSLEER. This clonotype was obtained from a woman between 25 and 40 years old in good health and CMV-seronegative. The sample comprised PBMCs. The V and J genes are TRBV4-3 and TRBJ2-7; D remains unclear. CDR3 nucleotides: TGCGCCAGCAGCCAAGAATGGAGTTACGAGCAGTACTTC. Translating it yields CASSQEWSYEQYF.